One and the same sample provided the 7 T cell receptor beta chains below, sequenced in a study of spatial heterogeneity in lung cancer. Time point: blood at routine non-recurrence follow-up after resection. From the 5' RACE reads, TCRdb called clonotypes with MiXCR, one entry per CDR3 protein. The sample has roughly 72,000 distinct CDR3 sequences; less than 9.5% are singletons. The sequences come from PBMCs, collected at follow-up. These receptors all come from a female donor with early-stage non-small cell lung cancer.

This rearrangement joins TRBV12-3 or TRBV12-4 to TRBJ2-5, with TRBD2 matching over 9 bases. The length of the CDR3 is 13 residues. The trim removed 9 bases at V and 7 bases at J, leaving 9 bases unmatched. This chain's CDR3 is CASHVAGVGTQYF. Written as DNA, the CDR3 is TGTGCCAGTCACGTAGCGGGAGTGGGGACCCAGTACTTC.

This clonotype was recorded at least ten times. V usage is TRBV5-1 and J usage is TRBJ2-7; 9 nucleotides match TRBD1. After removal of 1 base from V and 5 bases from J, the junction contained 4 bases not matched to a gene. The CDR3 contains 14 residues. Germline V gives CDR1 SGHRS, CDR2 YFSETQ. Here the CDR3 reads CASSLWTGEHEQYF. The CDR3 coding sequence is TGCGCCAGCAGCTTGTGGACAGGGGAGCACGAGCAGTACTTC.

This clonotype came up many times. The chain couples TRBV11-3 to TRBJ1-2, with unresolved D. The germline V gene has CDR1 SGHNT and CDR2 YENEEA. CDR3 length: 13 residues. Trimming pared 2 bases from V and 4 bases from J, leaving 8 bases between. DNA for the CDR3: TGTGCCAGCAGCTTACAGGTCGGCTATGGCTACACCTTC. This sequence encodes CASSLQVGYGYTF.

This clonotype was recorded at least ten times. The rearrangement joins TRBV5-1 to TRBJ2-5, with D possibly matching TRBD2 (6 bases). The V end was cut by 3 bases, the J end by 5 bases, with 14 bases between. The germline CDR1 and CDR2 sequences are SGHRS and YFSETQ. The CDR3 length is 14 residues. CDR3 coding DNA: TGCGCCAGCAGCTGGCGGAGTGGAGGGGAGACCCAGTACTTC. It translates to CASSWRSGGETQYF.

The sample holds a few counts of this clonotype. The chain couples TRBV7-9 to TRBJ1-6, with a possible D match to TRBD1 (5 bases). Germline V gene lookup returns CDR1 SEHNR and CDR2 FQNEAQ (reference sequence). The ends were cut back, 1 base at V and 8 bases at J, with 12 bases in the middle. The CDR3 sequence is 15 residues long. The CDR3 bases are TGTGCCAGCAGCTTAGGAGGGACGGCGGATTCACCCCTCCACTTT. This encodes CASSLGGTADSPLHF.

This chain connects TRBV6-1 to TRBJ2-3; D gene uncertain. The germline V gene encodes CDR1 MNHNS and CDR2 SASEGT. This CDR3 is 15 amino acids long. V was pared by 1 base and J by 0 bases, with 8 bases between. The CDR3 region has the DNA TGTGCCAGCAGTGAAGGCGTAGCAAGCACAGATACGCAGTATTTT. It translates to CASSEGVASTDTQYF.

This clonotype was observed a handful of times. A junction end diverges from the germline sequence, so it may reflect a read error. This rearrangement joins TRBV7-7 to TRBJ2-1; 11 bases agree with TRBD2. The CDR3 runs 18 residues. Germline assignment: CDR1 SSHAT and CDR2 FNYEAQ (reference sequence). CDR3 sequence: CASSLEGSHSGRASEQFF. The CDR3 nucleotides are TGTGCTAGCAGCTTAGAGGGGTCACATAGCGGGAGGGCCTCTGAGCAGTTCTTC.